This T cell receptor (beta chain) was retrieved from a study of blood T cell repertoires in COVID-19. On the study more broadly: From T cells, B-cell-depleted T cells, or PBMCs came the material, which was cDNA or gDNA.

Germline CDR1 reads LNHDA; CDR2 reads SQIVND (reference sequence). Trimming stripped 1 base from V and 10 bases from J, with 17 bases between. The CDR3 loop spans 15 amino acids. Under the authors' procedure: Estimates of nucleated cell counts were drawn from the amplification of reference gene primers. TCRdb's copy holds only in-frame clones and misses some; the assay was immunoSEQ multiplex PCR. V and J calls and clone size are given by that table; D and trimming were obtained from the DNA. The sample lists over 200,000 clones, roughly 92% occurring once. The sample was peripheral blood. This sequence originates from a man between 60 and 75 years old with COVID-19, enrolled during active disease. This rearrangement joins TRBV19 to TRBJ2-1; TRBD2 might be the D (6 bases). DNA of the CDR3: TGTGCCAGTAGTATAGGGGGACTCGCGGATAGGGAGCAGTTCTTC. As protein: CASSIGGLADREQFF.